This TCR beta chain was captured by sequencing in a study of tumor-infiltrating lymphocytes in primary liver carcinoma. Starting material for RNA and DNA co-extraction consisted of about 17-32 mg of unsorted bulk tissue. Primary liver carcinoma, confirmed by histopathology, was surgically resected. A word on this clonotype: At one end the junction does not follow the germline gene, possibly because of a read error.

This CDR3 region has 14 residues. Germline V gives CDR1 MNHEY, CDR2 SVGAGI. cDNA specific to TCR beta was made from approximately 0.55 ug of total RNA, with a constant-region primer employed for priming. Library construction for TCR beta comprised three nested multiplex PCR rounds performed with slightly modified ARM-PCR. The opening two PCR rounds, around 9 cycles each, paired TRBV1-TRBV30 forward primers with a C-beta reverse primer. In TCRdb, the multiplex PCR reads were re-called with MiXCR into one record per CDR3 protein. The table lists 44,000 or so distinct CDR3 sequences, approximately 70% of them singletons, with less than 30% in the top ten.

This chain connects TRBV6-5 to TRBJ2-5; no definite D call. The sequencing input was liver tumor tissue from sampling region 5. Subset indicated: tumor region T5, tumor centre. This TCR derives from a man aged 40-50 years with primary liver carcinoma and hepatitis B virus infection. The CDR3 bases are TGTGCCGGCAGTTATTGTAGTACGAAAGAAACCCAGTACTTC. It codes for CAGSYCSTKETQYF.